This TCR beta chain comes out of a study of response to subunit inactivated influenza vaccine. TCRdb analysed the RT-PCR reads with MiXCR anew, one entry per CDR3 protein. The sample holds 800,000 or so distinct CDR3 sequences; 21% are singletons and the top ten take 10% to 13%. In this sample, this clonotype turned up a few times. Its target is not known. The study, taken as a whole, reports: Each seasonal influenza vaccination recruits few new T cells, the authors suggested.

With V trimmed by 3 bases and J by 4 bases, 5 bases remained unmatched. Germline loops: CDR1 LGHNA, CDR2 YSLEER. The CDR3 sequence is 17 residues long. This specimen consisted of PBMCs from blood, obtained around 5 days after vaccination. This rearrangement joins TRBV4-3 to TRBJ2-2; 13 bases are shared with TRBD2. The receptor was isolated from a man aged 50 or older who received an inactivated influenza vaccine. CDR3 residues: CASSQARLAGGTGELFF. The DNA of the CDR3 is TGCGCCAGCAGCCAGGCTCGACTAGCGGGGGGCACCGGGGAGCTGTTTTTT.